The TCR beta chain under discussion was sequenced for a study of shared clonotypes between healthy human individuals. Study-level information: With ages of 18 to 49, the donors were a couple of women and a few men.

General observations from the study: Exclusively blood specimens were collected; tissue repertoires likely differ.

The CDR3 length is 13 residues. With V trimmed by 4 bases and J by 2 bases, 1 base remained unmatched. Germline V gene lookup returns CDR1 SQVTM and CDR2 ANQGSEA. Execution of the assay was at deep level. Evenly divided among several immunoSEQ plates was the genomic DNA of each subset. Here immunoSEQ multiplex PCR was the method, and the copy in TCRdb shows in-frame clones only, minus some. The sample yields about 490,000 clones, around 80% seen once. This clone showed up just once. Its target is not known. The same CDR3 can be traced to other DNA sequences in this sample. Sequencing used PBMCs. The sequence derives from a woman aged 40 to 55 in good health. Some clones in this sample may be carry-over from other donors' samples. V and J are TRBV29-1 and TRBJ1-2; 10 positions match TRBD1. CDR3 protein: CSVGTGGNYGYTF. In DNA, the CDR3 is TGCAGCGTTGGGACAGGGGGAAACTATGGCTACACCTTC.